The 30 T cell receptor beta chains given below trace back to one sample, sequenced in a study of metastatic and nonmetastatic thyroid tumors. From the PCR reads, TCRdb re-called clones with MiXCR. In the table there are some 33,000 clones, 10% to 11% of which are singletons. No patient had received any treatment before thyroid surgery. What was sequenced was blood. The origin of the receptors is a female donor with papillary thyroid cancer or a benign thyroid nodule (not recorded which). Some clones in this sample may be carry-over from other donors' samples.

This clone has a handful of counts. The chain is built from TRBV6-1 and TRBJ2-2; 8 bases line up with TRBD2. The germline V gene has CDR1 MNHNS and CDR2 SASEGT. The CDR3 totals 14 residues. After removal of 6 bases from V and 4 bases from J, the junction contained 4 bases not matched to a gene. Written as DNA, the CDR3 is TGTGCCAGCAGCCTTAGCGGGGTCACCGGGGAGCTGTTTTTT. Encoded protein: CASSLSGVTGELFF.

This clone was seen ten or more times. The genes are TRBV5-1 and TRBJ2-1; TRBD2 might be the D (5 bases). Trimming removed 6 bases from V and 3 bases from J, with 16 bases in between. Germline CDR1 reads SGHRS; CDR2 reads YFSETQ. The CDR3 spans 15 residues. CDR3 sequence: CASNPGGGDYNEQFF. The CDR3 DNA sequence: TGCGCCAGCAATCCCGGTGGAGGAGACTACAATGAGCAGTTCTTC.

There are many counts of this clone. The final CDR3 position lacks the conserved phenylalanine or tryptophan, pointing to a likely read error. CDR3 nucleotides: TGTGCCAGCAGTTACCTGGGTAGTGAAAAACTGTTTTTG. Translated: CASSYLGSEKLFL. The chain is built from TRBV6-5 and TRBJ1-4; D gene ambiguous. The CDR3 contains 13 residues. Trimming stripped 2 bases from V and 7 bases from J, with 8 bases between. Germline V gene lookup returns CDR1 MNHEY and CDR2 SVGAGI.

In this sample, this clone turned up many times. Since no conserved phenylalanine or tryptophan closes the CDR3, a read error is the likely cause. It is unclear where the CDR3 begins or ends on the DNA, so no DNA is shown, and the CDR3 is as TCRdb lists it. The V gene is TRBV7-9, the J gene TRBJ2-6; the D call of TRBD1 is as the table states it, not checked on the DNA. The CDR3 is made up of 8 amino acids, end residues included. The V gene's germline CDR1 is SEHNR and CDR2 FQNEAQ (reference sequence). CDR3: CASSRAGQ.

This clone was found many times. This chain uses TRBV30 with TRBJ2-7, with D unresolved. Germline V CDR1 and CDR2: GTSNPN, SVGIG (reference sequence). V gave up 6 bases and J gave up 5 bases, with 14 bases separating them. There are 12 residues in the CDR3. CDR3 region: CACGPGQNEQYF. The CDR3 DNA reads TGTGCCTGTGGTCCGGGTCAGAACGAGCAGTACTTC.

This clone was found many times. The chain is built from TRBV19 and TRBJ1-2; D not resolved. V lost 7 bases to trimming and J lost 7 bases, with 22 bases between them. The CDR3 consists of 15 residues. Germline CDR1 and CDR2: LNHDA and SQIVND (reference sequence). Written as DNA, the CDR3 is TGTGCCAGTACCACAACCGGGATGATAGGAAGTGGCTACACCTTC. Encoded protein: CASTTTGMIGSGYTF.

This clone was seen repeatedly, ten times or more. Other DNA sequences in this specimen translate into the identical CDR3. The V gene is TRBV4-3, the J gene TRBJ2-5; either TRBD1 or TRBD2 may fit D (5 bases each). The CDR3 has 17 amino acids. Trimming cost V 0 bases and J 4 bases, with 18 bases left between them. CDR1 LGHNA and CDR2 YSLEER come from the germline V gene. CDR3 region: CASSQDLGDPFRETQYF. CDR3 nucleotide sequence: TGCGCCAGCAGCCAAGATTTAGGGGACCCCTTTAGAGAGACCCAGTACTTC.

This clone is medium-sized within its sample. The chain carries TRBV6-2 or TRBV6-3 and TRBJ2-1, with D uncertain. The CDR3 is 12 amino acids. Per germline, CDR1 MNHEY and CDR2 SVGEGT. V lost 3 bases and J lost 2, with 2 bases in between. The chain's CDR3 is CASSYTYNEQFF. The DNA for the CDR3 is TGTGCCAGCAGTTATACCTACAATGAGCAGTTCTTC.

The rearrangement joins TRBV3-1 to TRBJ2-2; TRBD1 or TRBD2 may be the D gene (6 bases each). In germline, CDR1 is LGHDT, CDR2 YNNKEL (reference sequence). Trimming pared 3 bases from V and 3 bases from J, leaving 8 bases between. CDR3 length equals 14 residues. CDR3 protein: CASSQGGHTGELFF. The CDR3 nucleotides are TGTGCCAGCAGCCAGGGGGGCCACACCGGGGAGCTGTTTTTT.

The chain recombines TRBV28 with TRBJ2-2; no reliable D call. CDR3 length equals 14 residues. Germline CDR1 is MDHEN and CDR2 is SYDVKM. The V end lost 10 bases, the J end lost 4 bases, and 16 bases lay between the germline ends. Here the CDR3 reads CAIQRAATTGELFF. The CDR3 nucleotides read TGTGCCATCCAAAGGGCAGCTACCACCGGGGAGCTGTTTTTT. The variable domain in full, completed from reference TRBV28 and TRBJ2-2, reads DVKVTQSSRYLVKRTGEKVFLECVQDMDHENMFWYRQDPGLGLRLIYFSYDVKMKEKGDIPEGYSVSREKKERFSLILESASTNQTSMYLCAIQRAATTGELFFGEGSRLTVL.

This clone turned up a few times. The V and J genes are TRBV10-1 and TRBJ2-1; D remains unclear. CDR1 WNHNN and CDR2 SYGVQD come from the germline V gene (reference sequence). The CDR3 spans 15 residues. V lost 1 base to trimming and J lost 3 bases, with 10 bases between them. CDR3 sequence reads: CASSELQSSYNEQFF. CDR3 sequence (DNA): TGCGCCAGCAGTGAGTTACAGAGTAGCTACAATGAGCAGTTCTTC.

This clone appeared many times. V gene TRBV11-1 combines with J gene TRBJ2-3, with 14 bases identical to TRBD2. The V gene's germline CDR1 is SGHAT and CDR2 FQDESV (reference sequence). The CDR3 sequence is 16 residues long. V shed 3 bases and J 4 bases; nucleotides not matched to a gene: 3. CDR3 in amino acids: CASSFGTSGRSDTQYF. Here the CDR3 DNA reads TGTGCCAGCAGCTTCGGGACTAGCGGGAGATCAGATACGCAGTATTTT. Full variable domain (outside the CDR3, taken from reference TRBV11-1 and TRBJ2-3): EAEVAQSPRYKITEKSQAVAFWCDPISGHATLYWYRQILGQGPELLVQFQDESVVDDSQLPKDRFSAERLKGVDSTLKIQPAELGDSAMYLCASSFGTSGRSDTQYFGPGTRLTVL.

The J gene is TRBJ1-1, the V gene TRBV5-6, with D unresolved. This CDR3 is built from 13 residues. V was pared by 2 bases and J by 5 bases, with 10 bases between. Germline values: CDR1 SGHDT, CDR2 YYEEEE. In DNA form, the CDR3 reads TGTGCCAGCAGCTTCGGATCATGGACTGAAGCTTTCTTT. Its protein product is CASSFGSWTEAFF. The full variable domain, completed using reference TRBV5-6 and TRBJ1-1, is DAGVTQSPTHLIKTRGQQVTLRCSPKSGHDTVSWYQQALGQGPQFIFQYYEEEERQRGNFPDRFSGHQFPNYSSELNVNALLLGDSALYLCASSFGSWTEAFFGQGTRLTVV.

This clone appeared many times. V gene TRBV9 combines with J gene TRBJ2-5; TRBD1 agrees at 9 bases. The CDR3 loop spans 15 amino acids. Unmatched junction bases numbered 5, after V lost 3 bases and J lost 2 bases. The germline CDR1 and CDR2 sequences are SGDLS and YYNGEE. CDR3 nucleotide sequence: TGTGCCAGCAGCGCCCAGGGACAGGGACAAGAGACCCAGTACTTC. This gives the protein CASSAQGQGQETQYF.

This clone occurred many times. This chain links TRBV10-2 with TRBJ2-7, with TRBD1 as a possible D gene (5 bases). Germline V CDR1 and CDR2: WSHSY, SAAADI. The CDR3 spans 14 residues. V lost 4 bases, J lost 3 bases, and 13 bases lay in between. CDR3 in amino acids: CASSGSGIGYEQYF. Written as DNA, the CDR3 is TGCGCCAGCAGTGGCTCAGGGATCGGCTACGAGCAGTACTTC.

This sequence joins TRBV20-1 and TRBJ2-5; 7 bases are a match to TRBD2. The length of the CDR3 is 16 residues. The ends lost 0 bases at V and 5 bases at J; junction bases unmatched: 12. CDR1 DFQATT and CDR2 SNEGSKA come from the germline V gene (reference sequence). In DNA, the CDR3 is TGCAGTGCTAGAGATTGGGCGGGGGTGGTAACGGAGACCCAGTACTTC. Translating gives CSARDWAGVVTETQYF.

This clone has a count of ten or more. CDR3 loop: CASSLDGMGDTQYF. The DNA for the CDR3 is TGCGCCAGCAGCTTGGACGGGATGGGAGATACGCAGTATTTT. The chain recombines TRBV5-1 with TRBJ2-3; TRBD2 is a possible D gene (5 bases). The germline V and J ends were trimmed by 0 bases and 5 bases, with 10 bases remaining between them. Germline values: CDR1 SGHRS, CDR2 YFSETQ. The CDR3 has 14 amino acids.

The sample holds a few counts of this clone. V usage is TRBV18 and J usage is TRBJ2-1, with D tentatively TRBD1 (5 bases). With 5 bases removed from V and 6 bases from J, the gap between germline ends came to 14 bases. Germline CDR1 and CDR2: KGHSH and LQKENI. This CDR3 has 14 amino acids. CDR3: CASSFQGYSNEQFF. The CDR3 DNA sequence: TGTGCCAGCTCATTCCAGGGCTATAGCAATGAGCAGTTCTTC.

In its sample, this clone was seen a few times. The chain couples TRBV10-1 to TRBJ1-1; D is perhaps TRBD1 (5 bases). Germline assignment: CDR1 WNHNN and CDR2 SYGVQD (reference sequence). The CDR3 length is 12 residues. Trimming cost V 5 bases and J 6 bases, with 10 bases left between them. Here the CDR3 reads CASSQGDAEAFF. In nucleotides, the CDR3 is TGCGCCAGCAGTCAGGGTGACGCTGAAGCTTTCTTT.

This clone was seen ten or more times. This chain links TRBV11-2 with TRBJ1-1, with D perhaps TRBD1 (5 bases). V dropped 5 bases and J dropped 0 bases, with 13 bases sitting between them. The CDR3 loop spans 15 amino acids. Germline V lookup: CDR1 SGHAT, CDR2 FQNNGV. DNA of the CDR3: TGTGCCAGCAGCCTACAGGTGCCTTTGAACACTGAAGCTTTCTTT. Encoded protein: CASSLQVPLNTEAFF. Full variable domain (outside the CDR3, taken from reference TRBV11-2 and TRBJ1-1): EAGVAQSPRYKIIEKRQSVAFWCNPISGHATLYWYQQILGQGPKLLIQFQNNGVVDDSQLPKDRFSAERLKGVDSTLKIQPAKLEDSAVYLCASSLQVPLNTEAFFGQGTRLTVV.

Details on this clone: The junction shows a germline mismatch at one end, possibly a read error. This sequence joins TRBV27 and TRBJ2-7; D is ambiguous. The CDR3 spans 12 residues. Per germline, CDR1 MNHEY and CDR2 SMNVEV (reference sequence). CDR3 sequence: CASSPVGYAQYF. CDR3 sequence (DNA): TGTGCCAGCAGCCCCGTGGGTTACGCGCAGTACTTC.

This clone has a count of ten or more. The chain employs TRBV6-5 and TRBJ2-7; D possibly corresponds to TRBD1 (6 bases). Germline V gene sequence: CDR1 MNHEY, CDR2 SVGAGI. The CDR3 is 14 amino acids. Trimming took 0 bases from V and 3 from J, leaving 9 bases between them. The CDR3, as DNA: TGTGCCAGCAGTTACTCTCAGGGGTACTACGAGCAGTACTTC. Encoded protein: CASSYSQGYYEQYF.

The chain carries TRBV20-1 and TRBJ2-5; 8 nucleotides agree with TRBD1. Germline V gene data show CDR1 as DFQATT and CDR2 as SNEGSKA (reference sequence). The CDR3 spans 13 residues. The V segment lost 6 bases and the J segment 5 bases; nucleotides outside the gene matches: 8. For the CDR3, the DNA is TGCAGTGCCGCGGGACAGGAGTTGGAGACCCAGTACTTC. Protein product: CSAAGQELETQYF.

This clone was seen ten or more times. V is TRBV6-4 and J is TRBJ1-6, with unresolved D. V was clipped by 2 bases and J by 0 bases, with 17 bases between them. Germline V lookup: CDR1 MRHNA, CDR2 SNTAGT. This CDR3 contains 19 residues. The CDR3 nucleotides read TGTGCCAGCAGTGACGAACAGCATCTCCAGAGCTCCTATAATTCACCCCTCCACTTT. It translates to CASSDEQHLQSSYNSPLHF.

This clone has a count of ten or more. V usage is TRBV6-1 and J usage is TRBJ1-1; the D gene is possibly TRBD1 (5 bases). The V gene's germline CDR1 is MNHNS and CDR2 SASEGT. Trimming shortened V by 6 bases and J by 6 bases, and 20 bases separated the two germline ends. The CDR3 extends over 15 amino acids. This chain's CDR3 is CASSPSLAGSPEAFF. The CDR3 region has the DNA TGTGCCAGCAGCCCCAGTCTGGCAGGGTCGCCTGAAGCTTTCTTT.

This clone showed up many times. The gene calls are TRBV28 and TRBJ2-4; the D is unclear. Germline CDR1 reads MDHEN; CDR2 reads SYDVKM. CDR3 size: 14 residues. V shed 3 bases and J shed 0 bases, with 6 bases lying between them. The CDR3 spells CASSFSLAKNIQYF. The CDR3 nucleotides are TGTGCCAGCAGTTTTTCTCTAGCCAAAAACATTCAGTACTTC.

This clone appeared many times. This rearrangement joins TRBV20-1 to TRBJ2-2, with D unresolved. This CDR3 has 15 amino acids. Germline CDR1 DFQATT, CDR2 SNEGSKA (reference sequence). V shed 2 bases and J shed 0 bases, with 10 bases lying between them. CDR3 sequence: CSARNMITNTGELFF. DNA of the CDR3: TGCAGTGCTAGAAACATGATTACGAACACCGGGGAGCTGTTTTTT.

This clone has at least ten counts. This chain joins TRBV7-9 and TRBJ1-2; D gene unclear. The V end was cut by 1 base, the J end by 3 bases, with 9 bases between. Germline-derived CDR1 and CDR2 are SEHNR and FQNEAQ (reference sequence). The CDR3 covers 14 residues. The CDR3 loop is CASSLEFGHYGYTF. In DNA form, the CDR3 reads TGTGCCAGCAGCTTAGAGTTTGGACACTATGGCTACACCTTC.

The V call is TRBV3-1, the J call TRBJ2-5; D is perhaps TRBD1 (6 bases). Trimming took 1 base from V and 11 from J, leaving 14 bases between them. Germline V CDR1 and CDR2: LGHDT, YNNKEL (reference sequence). The CDR3 is 13 amino acids. In DNA, the CDR3 is TGTGCCAGCAGCCAAGGCCCCTCCGGGACACAGTACTTC. This codes for CASSQGPSGTQYF.

This clone was counted many times. The chain is built from TRBV6-1 and TRBJ1-4; D is ambiguous. V shed 6 bases and J shed 4 bases, with 12 bases lying between them. The CDR3 has 14 residues. Germline V gene data show CDR1 as MNHNS and CDR2 as SASEGT. CDR3 nucleotides: TGTGCCAGCAGGCCCACCGGTGGTAATGAAAAACTGTTTTTT. Amino acids: CASRPTGGNEKLFF.